Sequencing of this TCR beta chain was carried out in a study of blood T cell repertoires in COVID-19 (dated by TCRdb to the early 2020s). For the study in its entirety: Samples from collaborators originated in the United States, Italy and Spain and spanned both the acute and convalescent phases of COVID-19. Nearly every sample came with metadata listing a de-identified subject ID, COVID-19 status, age in years and sex. HLA class I and class II types, where available, came from metadata supplied by the sample provider rather than from assay-based typing. Samples were obtained from the ongoing ImmuneRACE study (first 160 participants) and from 1,000 to 1,500 subjects provided by 6 global collaborators. The dataset comprised deeply sampled blood TCRbeta repertoires from subjects exposed to, actively infected with, or recovered from COVID-19. The repertoires were released in a freely available public database intended as a resource for research on the immune response to SARS-CoV-2. The material from the prospective study consisted of cDNA or gDNA derived from T cells, B-cell-depleted T cells, or PBMCs.

Study-wide findings and limitations: The amount of clinical and demographic metadata varied by source and participant and was provided uncurated.

Ends trimmed: V by 5 bases, J by 0 bases; bases unmatched to a gene: 4. From its cysteine to its phenylalanine, the CDR3 spans 15 amino acids. Only CDR3 DNA is held: 45 bases, read in frame from base 1. The germline V gene (reference sequence) supplies CDR1 PRHDT and CDR2 FYEKMQ. Each collaborating institution followed its own protocols to collect whole blood in K2EDTA tubes. For TCRbeta analysis, collaborator samples were shipped as frozen whole blood, as isolated PBMCs, or as DNA extracted from either sample type. The immunoSEQ Assay, a bias-controlled multiplex PCR, was used to amplify TCRbeta CDR3 regions from genomic DNA. The authors' pipeline ran thus. Within the assay, amplification of reference gene primers was used to estimate how many nucleated cells each sample contained. Sequence reads were collapsed and filtered to measure the absolute abundance of every unique TCRbeta CDR3 rearrangement. For each sample, productive Simpson clonality was calculated as the square root of Simpson's diversity index over productive rearrangements. TCRdb re-hosts the immuneACCESS table, in-frame sequences only. Its copies lack some clones; in the studies checked, an unresolved V gene accounts for under half of them, and the cause for the rest is not known. The V and J calls and clone size come from that table; D and trimming were worked out from the DNA. Within this sample are under 85,000 clones, with roughly 81% of them counted one time only. Of the sample, approximately 14% falls within the top ten clones.

This clone was observed a single time. No cognate antigen has been identified for it. Base qualities were left out, and no much larger clone turns up one base away. The TCR sequence derives from a man older than 75 with acute or convalescent COVID-19. In this chain, TRBV13 is recombined with TRBJ1-3; TRBD1 aligns with 7 central bases. Sequencing input: peripheral blood. The nucleotide sequence is TGTGCCAGCAGCGACGGACAGGCCTCTGGAAACACCATATATTTT. The translation is CASSDGQASGNTIYF.